This T cell receptor (beta chain) came from a study of spatial heterogeneity in lung cancer. Study-level information: The study found that TCR transcript counts in tumor regions correlated strongly with a matched bulk RNA-seq T cell module score. Points from the study as a whole: In tumors, expanded intratumoral alpha and beta TCR counts tracked mutation counts. Coverage of tumor T cells, an estimated figure, was roughly 7% for alpha and 13% for beta chains.

The time point denotes: sample taken at primary tumor resection. Material for sequencing was whole RNA from tumor, nontumor lung or frozen PBMC, left unsorted. The presence of a unique molecular identifier marked each TCR cDNA molecule. One entry per CDR3 protein results from TCRdb running MiXCR on the 5' RACE reads. Among 3,500 to 4,500 distinct CDR3 sequences listed, over 5% were seen once. Germline V gene data show CDR1 as SGHRS and CDR2 as YFSETQ. The V segment lost 4 bases and the J segment 4 bases; nucleotides outside the gene matches: 4. This CDR3 contains 14 residues. This clonotype ranks as medium-sized. Its specificity is unknown.

The chain has TRBV5-1 and TRBJ1-4; 7 positions match TRBD1. The starting material was lung tumor tissue, obtained at surgery. The receptor was derived from a male donor with early-stage non-small cell lung cancer. Here the CDR3 reads CASSRDRVNEKLFF. The CDR3 nucleotides read TGCGCCAGCAGCCGAGACAGGGTTAATGAAAAACTGTTTTTT.